This T cell receptor beta chain was profiled in a study of patients and donors after allogeneic stem cell transplantation. TCRdb redid the calling of the RT-PCR reads with MiXCR, one entry per CDR3 protein. There are 200,000 to 250,000 distinct CDR3 sequences in the sample; 14% occur only once, and 11% lies in the top ten. The CDR3 spans 14 residues. Germline CDR1 and CDR2: MDHEN and SYDVKM. V trimming: 11 bases; J trimming: 3 bases; junction bases outside the gene matches: 8. This receptor was identified in a human donor who was either an allogeneic HSCT recipient or a stem cell or donor lymphocyte infusion donor (not recorded which). It is not recorded whose cells these are; they may come from a transplant donor. This rearrangement joins TRBV28 to TRBJ2-1; 9 bases match TRBD2. The sample taken for sequencing was blood, either unsorted or a sorted T cell fraction (not recorded which). The CDR3 protein is CASQGGGVYNEQFF. In DNA form, the CDR3 reads TGTGCCTCCCAAGGCGGGGGGGTCTACAATGAGCAGTTCTTC.